This TCR beta chain was identified in a study of blood T cell repertoires in COVID-19. Across the study: The origin of the acute and convalescent COVID-19 samples was the United States, Italy and Spain. Nucleic acid was either cDNA or gDNA, and it came from T cells, B-cell-depleted T cells, or PBMCs.

This clone occurred once. As processed by the authors: Estimation of nucleated cell counts relied on the amplification of reference gene primers. The assay was immunoSEQ multiplex PCR, and TCRdb's table has in-frame clones only and misses some. The D gene and trimming were derived from the DNA, and the V and J assignments and clone size from that table. The sample has roughly 410,000 clones, 80% to 90% seen once; the top ten hold more than 1%. The CDR3 totals 14 residues. In germline, CDR1 is SGHRS, CDR2 YFSETQ. Trimming cost V 3 bases and J 2 bases; bases outside gene matches: 1. The receptor was derived from a man in his forties with acute or convalescent COVID-19. V and J are TRBV5-1 and TRBJ2-1; TRBD2 matches 8 bases. The sample comprised peripheral blood. The CDR3 spells CASSSGLAYNEQFF. In DNA form, the CDR3 reads TGCGCCAGCAGCTCGGGACTAGCCTACAATGAGCAGTTCTTC.